This T cell receptor (beta chain) was obtained from a study of blood T cell repertoires in COVID-19. Study details: Sites in the United States, Italy and Spain provided acute and convalescent COVID-19 samples. Nucleic acid was either cDNA or gDNA, and it came from T cells, B-cell-depleted T cells, or PBMCs.

The CDR3 extends over 14 amino acids. CDR1 and CDR2 (germline): LGHNA, YSLEER. Deletions cut 0 bases from V and 7 bases from J, with 10 bases between. Per the original methods: Using reference gene primer amplification, nucleated cell counts were estimated. Clones were read by immunoSEQ multiplex PCR, and TCRdb kept only the in-frame ones, dropping some. V and J calls and clone size are as listed in that table; D and trimming were resolved from the DNA. Among a few hundred thousand clones, approximately 89% were seen once, and the ten largest hold over 7.5%. This clone occurred a few times. The specimen sequenced was peripheral blood. The gene calls are TRBV4-3 and TRBJ2-1, with D possibly TRBD1 on 6 matching bases. The sequence was obtained from a man aged 35 to 55 who had recovered from COVID-19. CDR3 DNA sequence: TGCGCCAGCAGCCAAGAGAGTAGGGGGAATGAGCAGTTCTTC. Amino acid sequence: CASSQESRGNEQFF.